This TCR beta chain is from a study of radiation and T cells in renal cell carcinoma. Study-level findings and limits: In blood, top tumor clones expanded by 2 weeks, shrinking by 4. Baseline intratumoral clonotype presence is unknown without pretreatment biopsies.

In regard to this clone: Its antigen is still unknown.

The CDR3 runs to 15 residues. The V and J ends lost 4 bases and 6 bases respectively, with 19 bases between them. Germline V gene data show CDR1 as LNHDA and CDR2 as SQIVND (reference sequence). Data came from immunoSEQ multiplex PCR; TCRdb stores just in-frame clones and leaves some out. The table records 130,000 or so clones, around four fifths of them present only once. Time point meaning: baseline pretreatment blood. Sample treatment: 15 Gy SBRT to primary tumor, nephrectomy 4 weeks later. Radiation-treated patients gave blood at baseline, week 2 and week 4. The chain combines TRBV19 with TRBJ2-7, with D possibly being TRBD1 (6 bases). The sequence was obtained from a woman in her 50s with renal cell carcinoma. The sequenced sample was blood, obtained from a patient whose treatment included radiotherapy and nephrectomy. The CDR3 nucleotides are TGTGCCAGTAGTACTTATACAGGGACGGAAGGCGAGCAGTACTTC. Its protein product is CASSTYTGTEGEQYF.